A selection of T cell receptor beta chains follows, all from one sample in a study of T cells in Graves' hyperthyroidism and ophthalmopathy. TCRdb used MiXCR to reprocess the multiplex PCR reads, holding one entry per CDR3 protein. The profile shows fewer than 700,000 distinct CDR3 sequences, about a sixth of them singletons. Sequencing was done on a sample of blood. Receptors were obtained from a woman under 30 with Graves' ophthalmopathy. Each CDR3 is given with its conserved first and last residue. The D gene is left open where the match is weak. Clone sizes are given selectively: once, few, many, or a class where the clone is expanded.

TRBJ2-3,TRBD2,TRBV7-9,many,CASKGLVVPTDTQYF,TGTGCCAGCAAGGGACTAGTGGTTCCCACAGATACGCAGTATTTT
TRBJ2-3,TRBD1,TRBV12-3/TRBV12-4,many,CASSLAPPGQGIDTQYF,TGTGCCAGCAGTTTAGCTCCTCCGGGACAGGGGATAGATACGCAGTATTTT
TRBJ1-6,.,TRBV4-1,few,CASSQDQGRASYNSPLHF,TGCGCCAGCAGCCAAGATCAGGGGAGGGCATCCTATAATTCACCCCTCCACTTT
TRBJ2-3,TRBD2,TRBV30,many,CAWSRREGYDTQYF,TGTGCCTGGAGTCGGAGGGAGGGATACGATACGCAGTATTTT
TRBJ2-1,TRBD1,TRBV19,.,CASTGQPTYNEQFF,TGTGCCAGTACGGGACAGCCTACTTACAATGAGCAGTTCTTC
TRBJ1-2,.,TRBV27,many,CASSSADSNYGYTF,TGTGCCAGCAGTTCCGCGGACAGTAACTATGGCTACACCTTC
TRBJ1-1,.,TRBV5-5,many,CASSSYDYYSFMNTEAFF,TGTGCCAGCAGCTCCTACGATTACTATAGTTTCATGAACACTGAAGCTTTCTTT
TRBJ2-1,TRBD1,TRBV28,many,CASSARVRGLYNEQFF,TGTGCCAGCAGTGCCCGAGTGAGGGGGCTCTACAATGAGCAGTTCTTC
TRBJ1-4,.,TRBV11-2,many,CASSLLLRAENEKLFF,TGTGCCAGCAGCCTTCTTCTACGGGCGGAAAATGAAAAACTGTTTTTT
TRBJ2-1,TRBD2,TRBV29-1,once,CSVVLAGDEQFF,TGCAGCGTTGTCCTAGCGGGGGATGAGCAGTTCTTC
TRBJ2-3,TRBD2,TRBV30,many,CAWSDSGGAGTQYF,TGTGCCTGGAGTGATAGCGGGGGCGCGGGTACGCAGTATTTT
TRBJ1-2,.,TRBV29-1,.,CSVFDSNDYGYTF,TGCAGCGTGTTCGACAGCAACGACTATGGCTACACCTTC
TRBJ2-7,.,TRBV20-1,many,CSANTLALAYEQYF,TGCAGTGCTAATACCCTAGCCTTGGCCTACGAGCAGTACTTC
TRBJ2-7,TRBD2,TRBV20-1,few,CSARISGLAGVLSYEQYF,TGCAGTGCTAGAATTTCGGGACTAGCGGGGGTCCTCTCCTACGAGCAGTACTTC
TRBJ1-1,.,TRBV29-1,many,CSVHDPHREGNTEAFF,TGCAGCGTCCACGATCCTCACAGGGAGGGTAACACTGAAGCTTTCTTT
TRBJ1-5,.,TRBV11-2,few,CASSLGVGTHQPQHF,TGTGCCAGCAGCTTAGGTGTCGGGACTCATCAGCCCCAGCATTTT
TRBJ2-2,TRBD1,TRBV2,many,CASRATGPTGELFF,TGTGCCAGCAGGGCGACAGGGCCCACCGGGGAGCTGTTTTTT
TRBJ2-3,.,TRBV14,many,CASRGGIATDTQYF,TGTGCCAGCAGAGGTGGAATTGCGACAGATACGCAGTATTTT
TRBJ2-7,TRBD1,TRBV27,few,CASSLTGGSPLNYEQYF,TGTGCCAGCAGTCTGACAGGGGGCTCCCCGTTGAACTACGAGCAGTACTTC
TRBJ1-2,.,TRBV12-3/TRBV12-4,.,CASGRDLSYGYTF,TGTGCCAGCGGTCGAGACCTTTCCTATGGCTACACCTTC